The 5 T cell receptor beta chains given below trace back to one sample, sequenced in a study of shared clonotypes between healthy human individuals. Assay used: immunoSEQ multiplex PCR; TCRdb lists only in-frame clones, some missing. The sample shows about 700,000 clones, 90% to 95% of them seen only once. Naive CD8 cells, CD45RO-negative and positively selected for CCR7, excluded terminally differentiated effector memory CD45RA+ cells. The sample taken for sequencing was naive CD8+ T cells sorted from blood. Every receptor here comes from a man aged 25 to 40 in good health.

The chain uses TRBV7-8 and TRBJ2-5; D may be TRBD1 or TRBD2 (5 bases each). The CDR3 covers 12 residues. Germline V CDR1 and CDR2: SGHVS, FQNEAQ. Trimming took off 8 bases at V and 2 bases at J, with 9 bases between the two ends. CDR3 in amino acids: CASGDGQETQYF. In nucleotides, the CDR3 is TGTGCCAGCGGGGACGGGCAAGAGACCCAGTACTTC.

The V and J genes are TRBV11-2 and TRBJ1-1; tentative D call: TRBD1 (5 bases). Germline values: CDR1 SGHAT, CDR2 FQNNGV. V lost 5 bases, J lost 1 base, and 17 bases lay in between. This CDR3 has 16 amino acids. CDR3 bases: TGTGCCAGCAGCCCAGATCGGAACAGGTGGAACACTGAAGCTTTCTTT. Encoded protein: CASSPDRNRWNTEAFF.

This chain uses TRBV28 with TRBJ2-5; 10 bases map to TRBD2. The J segment lost 2 bases and the V segment lost 3 bases, leaving 9 bases of the junction unmatched. CDR1 MDHEN and CDR2 SYDVKM come from the germline V gene. The CDR3 runs to 17 residues. CDR3 DNA sequence: TGTGCCAGCAGTTTCCTGGGGACTAGCGTAGGGCAAGAGACCCAGTACTTC. Translation gives CASSFLGTSVGQETQYF.

Comments on this clone: Within the sample, other DNA sequences also encode this same CDR3. The chain joins TRBV13 to TRBJ2-3; TRBD2 agrees at 13 bases. There are 15 residues in the CDR3. Germline V gives CDR1 PRHDT, CDR2 FYEKMQ (reference sequence). Trimming took 5 bases from V and 3 from J; bases not matched to a gene: 2. The CDR3 sequence is CASSELAGGTDTQYF. The CDR3 DNA is TGTGCCAGCAGCGAACTAGCGGGAGGGACAGATACGCAGTATTTT.

The V and J genes are TRBV5-1 and TRBJ2-1; 11 positions match TRBD2. This CDR3 comprises 16 residues. The germline V gene has CDR1 SGHRS and CDR2 YFSETQ. The trim removed 2 bases at V and 4 bases at J, leaving 5 bases unmatched. The CDR3 sequence: CASSFEASGRYNEQFF. Written as DNA, the CDR3 is TGCGCCAGCAGCTTTGAGGCTAGCGGGAGGTACAATGAGCAGTTCTTC.